Below, 26 T cell receptor beta chains from the same sample are listed, as sequenced in a study of T-cell reconstitution after alpha-beta-depleted transplantation in children. As it was prepared, the TCRbeta library received unique molecular identifiers. TCRdb re-analysed the PCR reads in MiXCR, keeping a single row per CDR3 protein. The sample lists about a million distinct CDR3 sequences, 25% to 35% occurring once. The specimen was PBMCs, mostly from graft donor cells, collected 360 days after TCRalphabeta/CD19-depleted stem cell transplant. The receptors stem from a boy in the first two years of life who had a stem cell transplant for SCID, so the T cells may come from the graft donor.

This clonotype was seen more than once but under ten times. This rearrangement joins TRBV20-1 to TRBJ2-1; D gene ambiguous. The CDR3 consists of 13 residues. Germline-derived CDR1 and CDR2 are DFQATT and SNEGSKA (reference sequence). Trimming stripped 6 bases from V and 4 bases from J, with 13 bases between. The CDR3 protein is CSASPGAYNEQFF. CDR3 nucleotides: TGCAGTGCCTCCCCCGGCGCATACAATGAGCAGTTCTTC.

This clonotype was found a few times. V and J are TRBV12-3 or TRBV12-4 and TRBJ2-7; tentatively, D is TRBD2 (7 bases). The CDR3 loop spans 13 amino acids. V was shortened by 3 bases and J by 13 bases, with 19 bases between the two germline ends. The chain's CDR3 is CASSLGGDTRPYF. In DNA form, the CDR3 reads TGTGCCAGCAGTTTGGGGGGGGACACGCGCCCTTACTTC.

This clonotype was detected a few times. This sequence joins TRBV7-9 and TRBJ2-1; the D gene is possibly TRBD1 (6 bases). This CDR3 has 14 residues. V shed 3 bases and J shed 6 bases, with 12 bases lying between them. Germline V gene data show CDR1 as SEHNR and CDR2 as FQNEAQ (reference sequence). CDR3 sequence reads: CASSFPGVGNEQFF. In DNA, the CDR3 is TGTGCCAGCAGCTTCCCAGGGGTGGGCAATGAGCAGTTCTTC.

CDR3 nucleotides: TGTGCCAGCAGCCATGATGATGAAAAACTGTTTTTT. This encodes CASSHDDEKLFF. The J gene is TRBJ1-4, the V gene TRBV4-2; D gene unclear. The CDR3 runs to 12 residues. The germline CDR1 and CDR2 sequences are LGHNA and YNFKEQ. Trimming took 3 bases from V and 6 from J, leaving 5 bases between them.

This clonotype was found a few times. V is TRBV7-2 and J is TRBJ1-2; D perhaps matches TRBD1 (5 bases). The V gene's germline CDR1 is SGHTA and CDR2 FQGNSA. The CDR3 covers 14 residues. Trimming stripped 0 bases from V and 6 bases from J, with 11 bases between. CDR3: CASSLAGVLDGYTF. The CDR3 DNA sequence: TGTGCCAGCAGCTTAGCGGGGGTACTCGATGGCTACACCTTC. The entire variable domain, with the rest obtained from reference TRBV7-2 and TRBJ1-2, is as follows: GAGVSQSPSNKVTEKGKDVELRCDPISGHTALYWYRQSLGQGLEFLIYFQGNSAPDKSGLPSDRFSAERTGGSVSTLTIQRTQQEDSAVYLCASSLAGVLDGYTFGSGTRLTVV.

There are a few counts of this clonotype. V and J are TRBV5-6 and TRBJ2-1; a weak D match, TRBD2 (7 bases). The V gene's germline CDR1 is SGHDT and CDR2 YYEEEE. The CDR3 loop spans 16 amino acids. Trimming cost V 2 bases and J 7 bases, with 19 bases left between them. CDR3 loop: CASSLRGGGRGNEQFF. The CDR3 DNA reads TGTGCCAGCAGCTTAAGGGGCGGGGGCCGCGGAAATGAGCAGTTCTTC.

This chain joins TRBV29-1 and TRBJ1-2; D unresolved. The germline V gene encodes CDR1 SQVTM and CDR2 ANQGSEA. V was cut by 0 bases and J by 4 bases, with 24 bases left in between. The CDR3 loop spans 18 amino acids. CDR3 DNA: TGCAGCGTTGAAGATGGGCCGAGGCGTGGAAGTCTACTCTATGGCTACACCTTC. Residues: CSVEDGPRRGSLLYGYTF.

This clonotype was observed a handful of times. The rearrangement links TRBV10-3 to TRBJ2-3; no reliable D call. The V end was cut by 4 bases, the J end by 2 bases, with 10 bases between. The CDR3 runs 14 residues. Germline assignment: CDR1 ENHRY and CDR2 SYGVKD. CDR3 bases: TGTGCCATCAGTGCGGGCCTTTCCACAGATACGCAGTATTTT. Its protein product is CAISAGLSTDTQYF.

The rearrangement uses TRBV4-1 and TRBJ2-7, with D hard to call. Germline CDR1 and CDR2: MGHRA and YSYEKL. V lost 0 bases to trimming and J lost 0 bases, with 9 bases between them. The CDR3 extends over 15 amino acids. CDR3 sequence: CASSQDSPGSYEQYF. The CDR3 DNA is TGCGCCAGCAGCCAAGATTCTCCGGGCTCCTACGAGCAGTACTTC.

A few counts support this clonotype. The chain has TRBV6-6 and TRBJ2-2, with D uncertain. V lost 7 bases to trimming and J lost 7 bases, with 7 bases between them. Germline V lookup: CDR1 MNHNY, CDR2 SVGAGI (reference sequence). The CDR3 is 11 residues long. CDR3 nucleotides: TGTGCCAGCACCCACAACGGGGAGCTGTTTTTT. Protein product: CASTHNGELFF.

This chain connects TRBV4-1 to TRBJ1-4; D is ambiguous. Germline CDR1 MGHRA, CDR2 YSYEKL. Trimming removed 0 bases from V and 11 bases from J, with 10 bases in between. CDR3 length equals 13 residues. In nucleotides, the CDR3 is TGCGCCAGCAGCCAAGATCAAGGCGGGAAACTGTTTTTT. It yields the protein CASSQDQGGKLFF.

This clonotype appeared a few times. This chain uses TRBV29-1 with TRBJ2-3; D unclear. The CDR3 sequence is 14 residues long. CDR1 is SQVTM and CDR2 is ANQGSEA in the germline V gene. V was trimmed by 8 bases and J by 0 bases, leaving 15 bases between them. CDR3 sequence reads: CSSWVASSTDTQYF. DNA for the CDR3: TGCAGCTCTTGGGTAGCTTCTAGCACAGATACGCAGTATTTT.

The table lists this clonotype with a count of one. The genes are TRBV12-3 or TRBV12-4 and TRBJ2-7, with TRBD1 identical over 7 bases. CDR3 length equals 16 residues. V gave up 2 bases and J gave up 0 bases; unmatched junction bases: 7. The chain's CDR3 is CASSLPTGSSSYEQYF. In DNA form, the CDR3 reads TGTGCCAGCAGTTTACCGACAGGGTCGTCCTCCTACGAGCAGTACTTC.

The chain has TRBV11-3 and TRBJ1-2, with D unclear. Per germline, CDR1 SGHNT and CDR2 YENEEA. V was cut by 1 base and J by 2 bases, with 8 bases left in between. The CDR3 consists of 14 residues. CDR3 DNA sequence: TGTGCCAGCAGCTTAGGTTTGGGGAACTATGGCTACACCTTC. Protein sequence: CASSLGLGNYGYTF.

This clonotype was seen only a few times. The V gene is TRBV19, the J gene TRBJ2-2, with TRBD1 identical over 7 bases. This CDR3 is 14 amino acids long. V dropped 2 bases and J dropped 5; count of bases not matched to a gene: 2. Germline values: CDR1 LNHDA, CDR2 SQIVND (reference sequence). The CDR3 DNA follows: TGTGCCAGTAGTATACCAGGGGGAACCGGGGAGCTGTTTTTT. As protein: CASSIPGGTGELFF.

The chain carries TRBV24-1 and TRBJ2-3, with 9 bases identical to TRBD2. Trimming cost V 8 bases and J 0 bases; bases outside gene matches: 8. The CDR3 runs to 16 residues. Germline CDR1 reads KGHDR; CDR2 reads SFDVKD. CDR3 protein: CATMGSGSSSTDTQYF. The CDR3 DNA reads TGTGCCACCATGGGTAGCGGGAGTTCTAGCACAGATACGCAGTATTTT.

This clonotype was counted only a few times. The rearrangement links TRBV2 to TRBJ1-5, with D possibly TRBD1 on 5 matching bases. Germline assignment: CDR1 SNHLY and CDR2 FYNNEI. The CDR3 runs 15 residues. V shed 0 bases and J shed 4 bases, with 10 bases lying between them. The CDR3 nucleotides read TGTGCCAGCAGTGAAGCGCTTTGGGGGAATCAGCCCCAGCATTTT. Translated: CASSEALWGNQPQHF.

The sample holds a few counts of this clonotype. The chain recombines TRBV9 with TRBJ2-2, with D perhaps TRBD2 (5 bases). CDR3 length equals 16 residues. Between the trimmed V and J ends, which lost 0 bases and 6 bases, there was a span of 15 bases. In germline, CDR1 is SGDLS, CDR2 YYNGEE. DNA for the CDR3: TGTGCCAGCAGCGTAGTTTCCGGGATCGGCGCCGGGGAGCTGTTTTTT. This translates into CASSVVSGIGAGELFF.

This clonotype was picked up a small number of times. The V call is TRBV11-2, the J call TRBJ2-4; TRBD2 matches 8 bases. This CDR3 has 16 amino acids. Looked up from germline, CDR1 is SGHAT and CDR2 is FQNNGV. Trimming removed 5 bases from V and 3 bases from J; junction bases left unmatched: 9. The CDR3 DNA follows: TGTGCCAGCAGCCCAGGGGAGCGGGGGTTCAAAAACATTCAGTACTTC. This gives the protein CASSPGERGFKNIQYF. The full variable domain, completed using reference TRBV11-2 and TRBJ2-4, is EAGVAQSPRYKIIEKRQSVAFWCNPISGHATLYWYQQILGQGPKLLIQFQNNGVVDDSQLPKDRFSAERLKGVDSTLKIQPAKLEDSAVYLCASSPGERGFKNIQYFGAGTRLSVL.

The V gene is TRBV4-1, the J gene TRBJ2-7, with no clear D. The CDR3 runs to 14 residues. Germline V gene data show CDR1 as MGHRA and CDR2 as YSYEKL. Trimming removed 0 bases from V and 3 bases from J, with 9 bases in between. CDR3 residues: CASSQDLNVYEQYF. CDR3 nucleotide sequence: TGCGCCAGCAGCCAAGATCTCAACGTCTACGAGCAGTACTTC.

The V and J genes are TRBV18 and TRBJ1-1, with unresolved D. Germline CDR1 reads KGHSH; CDR2 reads LQKENI. Deletions cut 3 bases from V and 6 bases from J, with 8 bases between. The length of the CDR3 is 12 residues. CDR3 region: CASSPERAEAFF. The DNA for the CDR3 is TGTGCCAGCTCACCGGAAAGGGCTGAAGCTTTCTTT.

This clonotype has only a few counts. The genes are TRBV7-8 and TRBJ1-5; 9 nucleotides align to TRBD1. Germline lookup yields CDR1 SGHVS and CDR2 FQNEAQ. The CDR3 has 16 amino acids. V was pared by 3 bases and J by 5 bases, with 8 bases of the junction left unmatched. The CDR3 here is CASSFHFDRGDQPQHF. The CDR3 bases are TGTGCCAGCAGCTTCCATTTTGACAGGGGGGATCAGCCCCAGCATTTT.

This clonotype was found a few times. This chain joins TRBV7-6 and TRBJ2-7; 10 bases are shared with TRBD2. Trimming cost V 5 bases and J 7 bases; bases outside gene matches: 8. The CDR3 consists of 14 residues. In germline, CDR1 is SGHVS, CDR2 FNYEAQ. CDR3 protein: CASSLLAGGWEQYF. The CDR3, as DNA: TGTGCCAGCAGCCTTTTAGCGGGGGGCTGGGAGCAGTACTTC.

This clonotype appeared a few times. V usage is TRBV3-1 and J usage is TRBJ2-3, with D hard to call. Trimming stripped 2 bases from V and 4 bases from J, with 10 bases between. The CDR3 loop spans 14 amino acids. Germline assignment: CDR1 LGHDT and CDR2 YNNKEL (reference sequence). The DNA for the CDR3 is TGTGCCAGCAGCCAACGCCTCGGCCCAGATACGCAGTATTTT. The encoded protein is CASSQRLGPDTQYF.

The rearrangement joins TRBV7-2 to TRBJ2-7; 9 bases map to TRBD2. Trimming removed 1 base from V and 7 bases from J; junction bases left unmatched: 8. Looked up from germline, CDR1 is SGHTA and CDR2 is FQGNSA. The length of the CDR3 is 15 residues. CDR3 nucleotide sequence: TGTGCCAGCAGCTTAGGACTAGCGGCTCTAGGGGAGCAGTACTTC. Protein product: CASSLGLAALGEQYF.

This clonotype has a single count. The rearrangement joins TRBV4-2 to TRBJ2-3; TRBD2 matches 8 bases. J was trimmed by 2 bases and V by 4 bases; bases with no gene match: 8. CDR3 length: 16 amino acids. Germline loops: CDR1 LGHNA, CDR2 YNFKEQ. The CDR3 protein is CASSPSGGGVTDTQYF. CDR3 nucleotide sequence: TGTGCCAGCAGCCCAAGCGGGGGAGGGGTCACAGATACGCAGTATTTT.